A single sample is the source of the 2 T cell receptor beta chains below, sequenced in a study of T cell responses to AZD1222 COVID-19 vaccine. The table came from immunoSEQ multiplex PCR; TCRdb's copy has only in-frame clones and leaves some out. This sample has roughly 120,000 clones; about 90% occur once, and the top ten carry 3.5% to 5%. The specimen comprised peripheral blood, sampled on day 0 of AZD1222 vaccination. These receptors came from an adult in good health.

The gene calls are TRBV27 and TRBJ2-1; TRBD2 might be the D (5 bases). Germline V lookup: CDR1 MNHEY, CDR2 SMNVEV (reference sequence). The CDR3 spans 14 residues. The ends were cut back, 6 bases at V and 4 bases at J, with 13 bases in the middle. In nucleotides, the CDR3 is TGTGCCAGCAGGGACTTCGGAAGTTACAATGAGCAGTTCTTC. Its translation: CASRDFGSYNEQFF.

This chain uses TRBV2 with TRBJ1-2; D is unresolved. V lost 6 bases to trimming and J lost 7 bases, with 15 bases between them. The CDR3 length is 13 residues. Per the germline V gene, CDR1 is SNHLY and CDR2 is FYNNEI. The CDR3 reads CASSELGGRGYTF. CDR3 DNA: TGTGCCAGCAGCGAACTGGGTGGACGTGGCTACACCTTC.